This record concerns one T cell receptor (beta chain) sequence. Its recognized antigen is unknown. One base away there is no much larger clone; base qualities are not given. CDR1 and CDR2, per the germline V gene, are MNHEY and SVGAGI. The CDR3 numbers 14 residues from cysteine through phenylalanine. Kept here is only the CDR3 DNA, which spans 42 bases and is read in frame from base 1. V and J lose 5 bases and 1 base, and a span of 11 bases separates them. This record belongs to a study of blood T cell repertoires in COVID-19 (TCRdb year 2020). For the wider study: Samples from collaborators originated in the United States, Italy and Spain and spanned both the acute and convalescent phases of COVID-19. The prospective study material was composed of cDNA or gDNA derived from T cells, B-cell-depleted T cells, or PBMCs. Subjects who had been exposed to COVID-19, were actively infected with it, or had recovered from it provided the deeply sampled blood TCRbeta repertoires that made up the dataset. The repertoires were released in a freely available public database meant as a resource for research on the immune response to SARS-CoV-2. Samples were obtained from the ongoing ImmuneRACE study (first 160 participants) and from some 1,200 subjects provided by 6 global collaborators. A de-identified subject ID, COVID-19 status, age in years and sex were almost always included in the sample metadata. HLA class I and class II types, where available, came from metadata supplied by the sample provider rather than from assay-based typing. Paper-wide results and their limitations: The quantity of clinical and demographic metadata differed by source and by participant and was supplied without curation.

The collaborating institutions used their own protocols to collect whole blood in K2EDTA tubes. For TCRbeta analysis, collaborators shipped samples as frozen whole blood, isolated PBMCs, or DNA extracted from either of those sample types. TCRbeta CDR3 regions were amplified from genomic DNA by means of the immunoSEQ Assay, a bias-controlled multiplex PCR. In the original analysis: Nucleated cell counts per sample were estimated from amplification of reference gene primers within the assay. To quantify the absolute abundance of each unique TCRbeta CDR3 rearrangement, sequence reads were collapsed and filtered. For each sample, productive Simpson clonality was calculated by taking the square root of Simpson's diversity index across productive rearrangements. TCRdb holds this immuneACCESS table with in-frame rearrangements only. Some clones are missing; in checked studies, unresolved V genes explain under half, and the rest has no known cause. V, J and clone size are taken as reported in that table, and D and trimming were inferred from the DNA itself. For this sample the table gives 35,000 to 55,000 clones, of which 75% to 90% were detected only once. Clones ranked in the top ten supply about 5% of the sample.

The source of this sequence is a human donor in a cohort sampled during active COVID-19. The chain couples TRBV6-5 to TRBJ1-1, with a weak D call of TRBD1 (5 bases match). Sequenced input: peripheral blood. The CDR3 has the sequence CASSPATANTEAFF. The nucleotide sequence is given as TGTGCCAGCAGTCCCGCGACAGCGAACACTGAAGCTTTCTTT.